The 18 T cell receptor beta chains below all came from one sample that was sequenced in a study of CD8 T cells in ankylosing spondylitis. MiXCR was run by TCRdb on the 5' RACE reads, yielding one entry per CDR3 protein. This table holds fewer than 250,000 distinct CDR3 sequences, approximately 10% found once. The sequenced sample was blood, either unsorted or a sorted T cell fraction (not recorded which). Receptors originate from a male donor with ankylosing spondylitis or in good health (not recorded which).

This clonotype was detected only a few times. The gene calls are TRBV12-3 or TRBV12-4 and TRBJ2-2; D unclear. V lost 5 bases and J 0 bases, leaving 13 bases between the germline ends. This CDR3 contains 16 residues. The DNA for the CDR3 is TGTGCCAGCAGTCGGAGCAGCGCCTCGAACACCGGGGAGCTGTTTTTT. This sequence encodes CASSRSSASNTGELFF.

This clonotype was counted between two and nine times. The V gene is TRBV5-8, the J gene TRBJ2-3; 13 bases fit TRBD2. The trim removed 4 bases at V and 4 bases at J, leaving 6 bases unmatched. CDR3 length equals 16 residues. The germline gives CDR1 SGHTS, CDR2 YDEGEE. The CDR3 loop reads CASSLGTSGNSDTQYF. Here the CDR3 DNA reads TGTGCCAGCAGCCTCGGGACTAGCGGGAACTCAGATACGCAGTATTTT.

This clonotype has ten or more counts. The gene calls are TRBV6-5 and TRBJ2-3, with D tentatively TRBD2 (5 bases). V was pared by 5 bases and J by 4 bases, with 19 bases between. Germline CDR1 and CDR2: MNHEY and SVGAGI. This CDR3 is built from 16 residues. CDR3 loop: CASSHRTGLRADTQYF. As DNA, the CDR3 is TGTGCCAGCAGTCACCGTACCGGGCTGAGGGCAGATACGCAGTATTTT.

The chain employs TRBV5-1 and TRBJ1-6, with D maybe TRBD1 (6 bases). This CDR3 is built from 15 residues. CDR1 is SGHRS and CDR2 is YFSETQ in the germline V gene. Trimming removed 3 bases at V and 5 bases at J, with 12 bases between. CDR3 DNA: TGCGCCAGCAGCTCAGGGACACCAAATAATTCACCCCTCCACTTT. Translating it yields CASSSGTPNNSPLHF.

Many counts were recorded for this clonotype. The chain is built from TRBV6-5 and TRBJ1-1; maybe TRBD1 (5 bases). This CDR3 comprises 14 residues. From germline, CDR1 is MNHEY and CDR2 SVGAGI. Trimming took 2 bases from V and 1 from J, leaving 8 bases between them. The CDR3 is CASSYVGGNTEAFF. CDR3 DNA: TGTGCCAGCAGTTACGTTGGGGGGAACACTGAAGCTTTCTTT.

With regard to this clonotype: One base away lies a much larger clone, so this may be a sequencing read error. The CDR3 protein is CASSQDRYRATYQETQYF. In DNA, the CDR3 is TGCGCCAGCAGCCAAGATCGGTACAGGGCCACATACCAAGAGACCCAGTACTTC. The chain recombines TRBV4-1 with TRBJ2-5, with D tentatively TRBD1 (6 bases). V gave up 0 bases and J gave up 0 bases, with 17 bases separating them. The CDR3 totals 18 residues. The germline V gene has CDR1 MGHRA and CDR2 YSYEKL.

The rearrangement joins TRBV6-1 to TRBJ1-3; D is unresolved. Trimming cost V 8 bases and J 5 bases, with 13 bases left between them. Germline lookup yields CDR1 MNHNS and CDR2 SASEGT. This CDR3 comprises 13 residues. CDR3 amino acids: CASSGPIRNTIYF. The DNA of the CDR3 is TGTGCCAGCTCGGGCCCAATCCGAAACACCATATATTTT.

The V and J genes are TRBV2 and TRBJ1-2; the D gene is possibly TRBD1 (6 bases). Germline V gene data show CDR1 as SNHLY and CDR2 as FYNNEI. CDR3 size: 15 residues. Trimming stripped 5 bases from V and 4 bases from J, with 17 bases between. The CDR3 sequence is CASSPRTGTIYGYTF. In nucleotides, the CDR3 is TGTGCCAGCAGTCCGCGGACCGGGACAATCTATGGCTACACCTTC.

This clonotype has ten or more counts. The chain recombines TRBV4-1 with TRBJ1-1; D may be TRBD1 (5 bases). Deletions cut 0 bases from V and 0 bases from J, with 8 bases between. Germline loops: CDR1 MGHRA, CDR2 YSYEKL. The CDR3 has 15 residues. The CDR3 DNA reads TGCGCCAGCAGCCAAGATGTAGGGGTGAACACTGAAGCTTTCTTT. It yields the protein CASSQDVGVNTEAFF.

This clonotype was detected ten times or more. This chain joins TRBV29-1 and TRBJ2-3, with D possibly being TRBD1 (5 bases). V dropped 3 bases and J dropped 0 bases, with 10 bases sitting between them. From germline, CDR1 is SQVTM and CDR2 ANQGSEA. The CDR3 length is 14 residues. For the CDR3, the DNA is TGCAGCGTTGAGGGGCGCCCTAGCACAGATACGCAGTATTTT. Protein sequence: CSVEGRPSTDTQYF.

The chain joins TRBV20-1 to TRBJ2-1, with a possible D match to TRBD1 (5 bases). The CDR3 consists of 10 residues. The V gene's germline CDR1 is DFQATT and CDR2 SNEGSKA (reference sequence). V gave up 3 bases and J gave up 13 bases, with 10 bases separating them. The CDR3 loop reads CSASRESQFF. The CDR3 nucleotides are TGCAGTGCTAGCAGGGAAAGCCAGTTCTTC.

This clonotype was seen ten or more times. The gene calls are TRBV4-1 and TRBJ2-2; D may be TRBD2 (5 bases). CDR1 and CDR2 (germline): MGHRA, YSYEKL. The CDR3 consists of 17 residues. The V gene lost 0 bases and the J gene lost 4 bases, with 15 bases spanning the gap. The CDR3 DNA is TGCGCCAGCAGCCAAGATCAATCCGGGATGAGCACCGGGGAGCTGTTTTTT. Translating gives CASSQDQSGMSTGELFF.

This clonotype was counted many times. The rearrangement links TRBV6-1 to TRBJ2-1; 11 bases are a match to TRBD2. Germline V gene sequence: CDR1 MNHNS, CDR2 SASEGT. The length of the CDR3 is 14 residues. The junction had 2 bases not matched to a gene; V was cut back by 4 bases and J by 6 bases. The chain's CDR3 is CASSGLAGRNEQFF. CDR3 coding DNA: TGTGCCAGCAGTGGACTAGCGGGACGCAATGAGCAGTTCTTC.

In its sample, this clonotype was seen many times. The rearrangement links TRBV29-1 to TRBJ1-5; D unresolved. There are 14 residues in the CDR3. V shed 4 bases and J shed 2 bases, with 12 bases lying between them. Germline CDR1 reads SQVTM; CDR2 reads ANQGSEA. The CDR3 sequence is CSVGGSGGNQPQHF. The CDR3 nucleotides are TGCAGCGTTGGCGGATCCGGGGGCAATCAGCCCCAGCATTTT. Variable domain in full (rest from reference TRBV29-1 and TRBJ1-5): SAVISQKPSRDICQRGTSLTIQCQVDSQVTMMFWYRQQPGQSLTLIATANQGSEATYESGFVIDKFPISRPNLTFSTLTVSNMSPEDSSIYLCSVGGSGGNQPQHFGDGTRLSIL.

This clonotype showed up many times. The genes are TRBV4-1 and TRBJ1-4; TRBD1 aligns across 8 bases. Germline CDR1 and CDR2: MGHRA and YSYEKL. The junction had 7 bases not matched to a gene; V was cut back by 4 bases and J by 6 bases. The CDR3 loop spans 15 amino acids. In DNA form, the CDR3 reads TGCGCCAGCAGCCTTTCGGGGACAGGATATGAAAAACTGTTTTTT. This encodes CASSLSGTGYEKLFF.

The V gene is TRBV3-1, the J gene TRBJ2-1; maybe TRBD2 (5 bases). V lost 4 bases to trimming and J lost 5 bases, with 9 bases between them. The germline gives CDR1 LGHDT, CDR2 YNNKEL (reference sequence). This CDR3 contains 13 residues. CDR3 DNA: TGTGCCAGCAGCCGACTACTCGACAATGAGCAGTTCTTC. As protein: CASSRLLDNEQFF.

This clonotype appeared a few times. V is TRBV5-1 and J is TRBJ2-7, with D hard to call. The germline V gene encodes CDR1 SGHRS and CDR2 YFSETQ. V was clipped by 2 bases and J by 2 bases, with 8 bases between them. The CDR3 consists of 13 residues. The CDR3 protein is CASSFLGAYEQYF. The CDR3 DNA reads TGCGCCAGCAGCTTCCTTGGGGCCTACGAGCAGTACTTC.

The rearrangement joins TRBV3-1 to TRBJ1-2; D gene unclear. CDR1 and CDR2 (germline): LGHDT, YNNKEL (reference sequence). V was pared by 1 base and J by 3 bases, with 9 bases between. The CDR3 has 14 residues. Here the CDR3 reads CASSQVEPYYGYTF. CDR3 nucleotide sequence: TGTGCCAGCAGCCAAGTAGAACCCTACTATGGCTACACCTTC.